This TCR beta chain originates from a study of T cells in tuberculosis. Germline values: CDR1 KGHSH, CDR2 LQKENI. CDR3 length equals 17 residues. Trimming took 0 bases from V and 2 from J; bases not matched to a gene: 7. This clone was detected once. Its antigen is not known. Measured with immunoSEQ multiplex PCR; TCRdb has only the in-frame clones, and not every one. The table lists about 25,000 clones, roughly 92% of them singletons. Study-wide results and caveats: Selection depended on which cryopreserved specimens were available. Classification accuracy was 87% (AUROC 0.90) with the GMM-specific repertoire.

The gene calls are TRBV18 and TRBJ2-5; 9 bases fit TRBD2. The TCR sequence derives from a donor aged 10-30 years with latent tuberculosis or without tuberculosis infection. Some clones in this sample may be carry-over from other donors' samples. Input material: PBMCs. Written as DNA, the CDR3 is TGTGCCAGCTCACCACCCGGACTAGCGAGGGGTCAAGAGACCCAGTACTTC. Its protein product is CASSPPGLARGQETQYF.